This entry describes one TCR beta chain. The source of the sample is a study of immune evolution from preneoplasia to lung adenocarcinoma. Profiling relied on immunoSEQ multiplex PCR, and the TCRdb table lists in-frame clones only, not all of them. This sample has thousands of clones, with roughly four fifths found just once. CDR1 MNHNS and CDR2 SASEGT come from the germline V gene. V shed 8 bases and J 1 base; nucleotides not matched to a gene: 6. The CDR3 is 14 amino acids. The chain couples TRBV6-1 to TRBJ2-7, with 9 bases fitting TRBD2. Source material: FFPE adjacent normal lung tissue. The receptor was isolated from a person between 70 and 80 years old with lung adenocarcinoma. DNA of the CDR3: TGTGCCAGCGTTTCGCGGGGGGGATCCTACGAGCAGTACTTC. It is translated as CASVSRGGSYEQYF.